Listed below are T cell receptor beta chains from one sample, sequenced in a study of T cell responses to AZD1222 COVID-19 vaccine. Generated by immunoSEQ multiplex PCR, the TCRdb table keeps only in-frame clones and is missing some. The table records 65,000 to 75,000 clones, approximately 81% of them present only once. Sequencing was performed on peripheral blood, taken on day 0 of AZD1222 vaccination. The receptors shown here come from an adult in good health. Both conserved end residues are part of each CDR3. Each record gives: CDR3 protein, J gene, V gene.

CDR3 protein: CASSRGYGYTF; J gene: TRBJ1-2; V gene: TRBV27
CDR3 protein: CASSPRDAGGYTF; J gene: TRBJ1-2; V gene: TRBV18
CDR3 protein: CASSPRQGRNIQYF; J gene: TRBJ2-4; V gene: TRBV14
CDR3 protein: CASSQGEIRSGGEQYF; J gene: TRBJ2-7; V gene: TRBV4-1
CDR3 protein: CASSLIRGRDQPQHF; J gene: TRBJ1-5; V gene: TRBV6-5
CDR3 protein: CASSIPGGAETQYF; J gene: TRBJ2-5; V gene: TRBV7-2
CDR3 protein: CASSPSGAKYNQPQHF; J gene: TRBJ1-5; V gene: TRBV18
CDR3 protein: CASSPTGVSTEAFF; J gene: TRBJ1-1; V gene: TRBV27
CDR3 protein: CASSPRGTGYEKLFF; J gene: TRBJ1-4; V gene: TRBV7-8
CDR3 protein: CASSLGGRAVLGELFF; J gene: TRBJ2-2; V gene: TRBV7-3
CDR3 protein: CASSSGRNQETQYF; J gene: TRBJ2-5; V gene: TRBV5-1
CDR3 protein: CASSLAGTSVPETQYF; J gene: TRBJ2-5; V gene: TRBV5-1
CDR3 protein: CASSVGSINTGELFF; J gene: TRBJ2-2; V gene: TRBV9
CDR3 protein: CASSQDGEGQGVRNIQYF; J gene: TRBJ2-4; V gene: TRBV3-1/TRBV3-2
CDR3 protein: CSVGGRAKNIQYF; J gene: TRBJ2-4; V gene: TRBV29-1
CDR3 protein: CASSQEVGAGYGYTF; J gene: TRBJ1-2; V gene: TRBV4-3
CDR3 protein: CASSQGGRGTPEYQPQHF; J gene: TRBJ1-5; V gene: TRBV5-6
CDR3 protein: CASRYTEGAYEQYF; J gene: TRBJ2-7; V gene: TRBV6-5
CDR3 protein: CASSFLVGSGNTIYF; J gene: TRBJ1-3; V gene: TRBV28
CDR3 protein: CASSLAGGRHTGELFF; J gene: TRBJ2-2; V gene: TRBV11-3
CDR3 protein: CASTTGTGDSPLHF; J gene: TRBJ1-6; V gene: TRBV6-6
CDR3 protein: CAAGQGFTSTDTQYF; J gene: TRBJ2-3; V gene: TRBV6-5
CDR3 protein: CASSEGHNQPQHF; J gene: TRBJ1-5; V gene: TRBV19
CDR3 protein: CASSQVDQTTEAFF; J gene: TRBJ1-1; V gene: TRBV4-3
CDR3 protein: CASSYWVSYNNEQFF; J gene: TRBJ2-1; V gene: TRBV6-2/TRBV6-3
CDR3 protein: CASSSPPHEQFF; J gene: TRBJ2-1; V gene: TRBV6-5
CDR3 protein: CASSLDGRSSYNEQFF; J gene: TRBJ2-1; V gene: TRBV5-1
CDR3 protein: CSASRRNNQPQHF; J gene: TRBJ1-5; V gene: TRBV20-1
CDR3 protein: CASSYIGYNQPQHF; J gene: TRBJ1-5; V gene: TRBV6-2/TRBV6-3
CDR3 protein: CASSLGQPPNYGYTF; J gene: TRBJ1-2; V gene: TRBV5-1
CDR3 protein: CASSEWTSNTGELFF; J gene: TRBJ2-2; V gene: TRBV6-1
CDR3 protein: CSASPQANSNQPQHF; J gene: TRBJ1-5; V gene: TRBV20-1
CDR3 protein: CASSVGGTSGREETQYF; J gene: TRBJ2-5; V gene: TRBV9
CDR3 protein: CASSLGPGARGNIQYF; J gene: TRBJ2-4; V gene: TRBV7-2
CDR3 protein: CASSGAGTGGPTFYGYTF; J gene: TRBJ1-2; V gene: TRBV9
CDR3 protein: CASSQLPHNSPLHF; J gene: TRBJ1-6; V gene: TRBV4-3
CDR3 protein: CASSPPSEPYEQYF; J gene: TRBJ2-7; V gene: TRBV18
CDR3 protein: CASSLVTGGRQFF; J gene: TRBJ2-1; V gene: TRBV7-9
CDR3 protein: CASSLYPNTIYF; J gene: TRBJ1-3; V gene: TRBV12-3/TRBV12-4
CDR3 protein: CASKFQSPSRQGNYGYTF; J gene: TRBJ1-2; V gene: TRBV28
CDR3 protein: CATSRGGLGPEAFF; J gene: TRBJ1-1; V gene: TRBV15
CDR3 protein: CASSLGQTNQPQHF; J gene: TRBJ1-5; V gene: TRBV7-9
CDR3 protein: CASASGPDSYEQYF; J gene: TRBJ2-7; V gene: TRBV19
CDR3 protein: CASSPGQGVGELFF; J gene: TRBJ2-2; V gene: TRBV11-3
CDR3 protein: CASSLEGTLQEWYNSPLHF; J gene: TRBJ1-6; V gene: TRBV7-9
CDR3 protein: CASSLKQPDTQYF; J gene: TRBJ2-3; V gene: TRBV5-1
CDR3 protein: CASSRGEGGYTF; J gene: TRBJ1-2; V gene: TRBV12-3/TRBV12-4
CDR3 protein: CASIEYRPGETQYF; J gene: TRBJ2-5; V gene: TRBV7-8
CDR3 protein: CASSRVSGGDTQYF; J gene: TRBJ2-3; V gene: TRBV4-3
CDR3 protein: CASSTSPGSEKTQYF; J gene: TRBJ2-5; V gene: TRBV9
CDR3 protein: CATSDLRGISTGLTGELFF; J gene: TRBJ2-2; V gene: TRBV24-1
CDR3 protein: CASSSVGRVHEKLFF; J gene: TRBJ1-4; V gene: TRBV5-1
CDR3 protein: CASSQDQGEWTEAFF; J gene: TRBJ1-1; V gene: TRBV4-2
CDR3 protein: CASSSAGINTGELFF; J gene: TRBJ2-2; V gene: TRBV28
CDR3 protein: CASSLRGAGHTIYF; J gene: TRBJ1-3; V gene: TRBV7-2
CDR3 protein: CATSDGGAIYGYTF; J gene: TRBJ1-2; V gene: TRBV24-1
CDR3 protein: CASSLGSGHDSDTIYF; J gene: TRBJ1-3; V gene: TRBV5-1